The 16 T cell receptor beta chains presented below share a single source sample, sequenced in a study of shared T cell receptors in the human thymus. Generated by immunoSEQ multiplex PCR, the TCRdb table keeps only in-frame clones and is missing some. The sample includes hundreds of thousands of clones, approximately 80% seen only once; the top ten take about 0.014%. In addition, the sample was reused for a study of human thymus T cells.

Sequencing was performed on thymocytes. The receptor source for this set is a boy under three years old with a congenital heart defect.

The CDR3 sequence: CASSERLAGYGETQYF. DNA of the CDR3: TGTGCCAGCAGCGAGAGGCTAGCGGGATATGGGGAGACCCAGTACTTC. The gene calls are TRBV9 and TRBJ2-5; 9 bases map to TRBD2. CDR1 is SGDLS and CDR2 is YYNGEE in the germline V gene. The trim removed 3 bases at V and 5 bases at J, leaving 11 bases unmatched. The CDR3 loop spans 16 amino acids.

This clone was seen more than once but under ten times. The chain carries TRBV5-4 and TRBJ1-2; maybe TRBD1 (6 bases). The CDR3 extends over 15 amino acids. Germline CDR1 and CDR2: SGHNT and YYREEE (reference sequence). V was trimmed by 4 bases and J by 0 bases, leaving 13 bases between them. CDR3 loop: CASSHPDSTNYGYTF. The CDR3, as DNA: TGTGCCAGCAGCCATCCGGACAGCACTAACTATGGCTACACCTTC. Together with reference TRBV5-4 and TRBJ1-2, the CDR3 gives the full variable domain: ETGVTQSPTHLIKTRGQQVTLRCSSQSGHNTVSWYQQALGQGPQFIFQYYREEENGRGNFPPRFSGLQFPNYSSELNVNALELDDSALYLCASSHPDSTNYGYTFGSGTRLTVV.

V is TRBV25-1 and J is TRBJ2-2; 7 bases map to TRBD2. Germline CDR1 is MGHDK and CDR2 is SYGVNS. The CDR3 covers 14 residues. V lost 8 bases, J lost 1 base, and 4 bases stayed unmatched. This CDR3 reads CASLPGGNTGELFF. The CDR3 coding sequence is TGTGCCAGCCTTCCGGGAGGGAACACCGGGGAGCTGTTTTTT. The full variable domain, rest sourced from reference TRBV25-1 and TRBJ2-2, is EADIYQTPRYLVIGTGKKITLECSQTMGHDKMYWYQQDPGMELHLIHYSYGVNSTEKGDLSSESTVSRIRTEHFPLTLESARPSHTSQYLCASLPGGNTGELFFGEGSRLTVL.

The genes are TRBV7-2 and TRBJ2-1, with TRBD1 matching over 9 bases. The CDR3 runs 15 residues. V was pared by 5 bases and J by 6 bases, with 8 bases of the junction left unmatched. Germline CDR1 SGHTA, CDR2 FQGNSA. CDR3 region: CASSARDRVPNEQFF. Written as DNA, the CDR3 is TGTGCCAGCAGCGCCCGGGACAGGGTCCCCAATGAGCAGTTCTTC.

This rearrangement joins TRBV7-9 to TRBJ1-2, with D tentatively TRBD1 (5 bases). The V gene lost 3 bases and the J gene lost 2 bases, with 10 bases spanning the gap. The CDR3 consists of 14 residues. Germline V lookup: CDR1 SEHNR, CDR2 FQNEAQ (reference sequence). For the CDR3, the DNA is TGTGCCAGCAGCTTGTCCCCAGGGAACTATGGCTACACCTTC. Encoded protein: CASSLSPGNYGYTF. Complete variable domain (other parts from reference TRBV7-9 and TRBJ1-2): DTGVSQNPRHKITKRGQNVTFRCDPISEHNRLYWYRQTLGQGPEFLTYFQNEAQLEKSRLLSDRFSAERPKGSFSTLEIQRTEQGDSAMYLCASSLSPGNYGYTFGSGTRLTVV.

This clone was seen only once. This chain links TRBV7-9 with TRBJ2-6; D is perhaps TRBD1 (6 bases). V lost 5 bases and J lost 1, with 9 bases in between. The CDR3 is 15 amino acids. CDR1 is SEHNR, CDR2 FQNEAQ, per germline (reference sequence). This chain's CDR3 is CASSRTGSGANVLTF. CDR3 sequence (DNA): TGTGCCAGCAGCCGAACAGGGTCTGGGGCCAACGTCCTGACTTTC.

The J gene is TRBJ2-7, the V gene TRBV10-3; the D gene is possibly TRBD2 (6 bases). This CDR3 region has 13 residues. V shed 4 bases and J shed 0 bases, with 7 bases lying between them. Germline-derived CDR1 and CDR2 are ENHRY and SYGVKD. The DNA of the CDR3 is TGTGCCATCAGTGCGGGAGACTCCTACGAGCAGTACTTC. Protein sequence: CAISAGDSYEQYF.

The J gene is TRBJ1-5, the V gene TRBV25-1; TRBD1 is a possible D gene (6 bases). The germline V and J ends were trimmed by 4 bases and 2 bases, with 9 bases remaining between them. Germline V gene lookup returns CDR1 MGHDK and CDR2 SYGVNS. The CDR3 totals 14 residues. CDR3 sequence: CASSGYRGNQPQHF. The CDR3 DNA sequence: TGTGCCAGCAGTGGGTACAGGGGCAATCAGCCCCAGCATTTT.

The V and J genes are TRBV2 and TRBJ2-7; 8 bases agree with TRBD2. This CDR3 spans 15 amino acids. With 0 bases clipped from V and 7 bases from J, the junction kept 8 bases outside the gene matches. The germline V gene encodes CDR1 SNHLY and CDR2 FYNNEI. The CDR3 bases are TGTGCCAGCAGTGAAGCCGGAGCGGGAGTGGAGGAGCAGTACTTC. It is translated as CASSEAGAGVEEQYF.

This clone was detected a few times. The rearrangement uses TRBV6-5 and TRBJ2-7; D uncertain. With 0 bases removed from V and 0 bases from J, the gap between germline ends came to 12 bases. The CDR3 totals 16 residues. Germline CDR1 MNHEY, CDR2 SVGAGI. CDR3: CASSYSPSEYSYEQYF. The DNA of the CDR3 is TGTGCCAGCAGTTACTCGCCGTCTGAGTACTCCTACGAGCAGTACTTC.

The chain has TRBV7-3 and TRBJ2-3; perhaps TRBD2 as D (5 bases). V was shortened by 0 bases and J by 8 bases, with 18 bases between the two germline ends. Per germline, CDR1 SGHTA and CDR2 FQGTGA. The CDR3 sequence is 16 residues long. CDR3 in DNA: TGTGCCAGCAGCTTAACTGAGACTACGGTTGGCGGTACGCAGTATTTT. This translates into CASSLTETTVGGTQYF.

The chain joins TRBV10-3 to TRBJ2-4, with 7 bases identical to TRBD1. Germline trimming cut 2 bases from V and 5 bases from J; bases unmatched to any gene: 6. This CDR3 region has 15 residues. Germline V gene data show CDR1 as ENHRY and CDR2 as SYGVKD. DNA of the CDR3: TGTGCCATCAGTGAGAAATTCGGACAGGAAAACATTCAGTACTTC. Its protein product is CAISEKFGQENIQYF.

CDR3 loop: CASTLGLAGVEDEQFF. DNA of the CDR3: TGTGCCAGCACTCTCGGTCTAGCGGGAGTTGAAGATGAGCAGTTCTTC. The chain joins TRBV27 to TRBJ2-1; 10 bases are a match to TRBD2. Germline values: CDR1 MNHEY, CDR2 SMNVEV (reference sequence). The J segment lost 8 bases and the V segment lost 7 bases, leaving 14 bases of the junction unmatched. There are 16 residues in the CDR3.

This clone was observed a handful of times. This chain joins TRBV14 and TRBJ2-5, with a possible D match to TRBD1 (5 bases). V was shortened by 5 bases and J by 5 bases, with 12 bases between the two germline ends. The CDR3 is 13 residues long. Germline-derived CDR1 and CDR2 are SGHDN and FVKESK. The CDR3 loop is CASSSDRGETQYF. The CDR3 DNA reads TGTGCCAGCAGCTCCGACAGAGGCGAGACCCAGTACTTC.

This clone was found once. The CDR3 DNA reads as TGCGCCAGCAGCCAAGGGACAGACGGAAACACCATATATTTT. It is translated as CASSQGTDGNTIYF. V gene TRBV4-1 combines with J gene TRBJ1-3, with D possibly TRBD1 on 6 matching bases. The CDR3 covers 14 residues. Germline loops: CDR1 MGHRA, CDR2 YSYEKL. Trimming shortened V by 1 base and J by 4 bases, and 8 bases separated the two germline ends.

This chain connects TRBV6-5 to TRBJ1-1, with D unclear. Germline CDR1 and CDR2: MNHEY and SVGAGI. CDR3 length: 14 amino acids. Deletions cut 5 bases from V and 6 bases from J, with 16 bases between. The CDR3 sequence: CASSMVRKSPEAFF. CDR3 bases: TGTGCCAGCAGTATGGTGAGGAAAAGCCCTGAAGCTTTCTTT.